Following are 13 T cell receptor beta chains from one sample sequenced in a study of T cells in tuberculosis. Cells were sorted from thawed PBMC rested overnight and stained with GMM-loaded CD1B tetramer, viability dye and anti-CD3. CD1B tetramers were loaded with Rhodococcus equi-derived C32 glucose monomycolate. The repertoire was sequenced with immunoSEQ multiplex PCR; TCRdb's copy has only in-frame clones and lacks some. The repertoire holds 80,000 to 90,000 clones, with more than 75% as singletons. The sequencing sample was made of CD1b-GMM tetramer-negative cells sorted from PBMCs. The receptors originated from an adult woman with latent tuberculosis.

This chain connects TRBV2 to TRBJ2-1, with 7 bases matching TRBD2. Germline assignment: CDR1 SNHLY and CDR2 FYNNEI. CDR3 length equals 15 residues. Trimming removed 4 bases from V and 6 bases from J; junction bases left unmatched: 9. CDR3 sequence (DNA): TGTGCCAGCAGTGTCCGCGGGAGTGGGGGCAATGAGCAGTTCTTC. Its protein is CASSVRGSGGNEQFF.

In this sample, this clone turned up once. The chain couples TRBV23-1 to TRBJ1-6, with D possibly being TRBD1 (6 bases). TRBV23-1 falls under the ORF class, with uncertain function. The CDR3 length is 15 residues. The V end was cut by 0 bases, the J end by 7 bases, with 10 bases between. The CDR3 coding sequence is TGCGCCAGCAGTCAATCAGGGGGGGGGAATTCACCCCTCCACTTT. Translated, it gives CASSQSGGGNSPLHF.

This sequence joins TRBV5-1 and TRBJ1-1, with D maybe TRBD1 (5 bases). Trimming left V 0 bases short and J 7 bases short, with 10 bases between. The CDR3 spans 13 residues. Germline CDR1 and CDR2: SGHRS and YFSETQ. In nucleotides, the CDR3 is TGCGCCAGCAGCTTGGTTGGGGGAGGTGAAGCTTTCTTT. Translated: CASSLVGGGEAFF.

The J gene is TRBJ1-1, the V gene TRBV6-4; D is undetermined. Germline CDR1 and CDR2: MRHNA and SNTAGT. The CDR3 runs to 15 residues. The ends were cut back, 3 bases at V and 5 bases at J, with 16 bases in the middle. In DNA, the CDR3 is TGTGCCAGCAGTGATGGATCACAGCGGCGAACTGAAGCTTTCTTT. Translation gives CASSDGSQRRTEAFF.

The chain's CDR3 is CASSSTVNTEAFF. CDR3 bases: TGCGCCAGCAGCTCCACAGTGAACACTGAAGCTTTCTTT. The chain joins TRBV5-1 to TRBJ1-1; D not resolved. The CDR3 runs to 13 residues. Germline values: CDR1 SGHRS, CDR2 YFSETQ. V shed 3 bases and J shed 0 bases, with 6 bases lying between them.

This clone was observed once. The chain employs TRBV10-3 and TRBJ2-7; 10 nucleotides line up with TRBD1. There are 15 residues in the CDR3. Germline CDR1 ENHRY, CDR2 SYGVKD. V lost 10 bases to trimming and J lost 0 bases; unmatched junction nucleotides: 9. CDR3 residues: CATRPGTGDSYEQYV. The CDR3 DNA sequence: TGTGCCACCCGTCCCGGGACAGGGGACTCCTACGAGCAGTACGTC.

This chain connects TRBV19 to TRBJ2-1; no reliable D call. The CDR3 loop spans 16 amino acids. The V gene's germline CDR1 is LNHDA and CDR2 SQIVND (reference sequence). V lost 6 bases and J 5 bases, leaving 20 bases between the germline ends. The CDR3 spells CASSLGTTQLNNEQFF. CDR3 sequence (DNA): TGTGCCAGTAGCCTTGGAACAACCCAACTAAACAATGAGCAGTTCTTC.

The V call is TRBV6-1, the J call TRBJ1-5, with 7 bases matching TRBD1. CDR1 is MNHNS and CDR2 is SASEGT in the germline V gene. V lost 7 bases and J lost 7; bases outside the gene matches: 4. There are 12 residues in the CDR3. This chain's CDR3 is CASTSRGQPQHF. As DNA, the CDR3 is TGTGCCAGCACTTCCAGGGGGCAGCCCCAGCATTTT.

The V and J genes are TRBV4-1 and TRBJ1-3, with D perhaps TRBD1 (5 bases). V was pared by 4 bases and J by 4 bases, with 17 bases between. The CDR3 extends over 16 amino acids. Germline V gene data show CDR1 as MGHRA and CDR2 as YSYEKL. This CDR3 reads CASSLEKGAAGNTIYF. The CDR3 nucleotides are TGCGCCAGCAGCCTAGAGAAAGGGGCGGCAGGAAACACCATATATTTT.

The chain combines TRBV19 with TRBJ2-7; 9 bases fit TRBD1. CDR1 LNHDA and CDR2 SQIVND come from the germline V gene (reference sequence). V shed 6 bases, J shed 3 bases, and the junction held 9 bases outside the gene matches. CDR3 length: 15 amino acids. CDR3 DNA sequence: TGTGCCAGTAGAAGCGACAGGGGGTCCGTCTACGAGCAGTACGTC. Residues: CASRSDRGSVYEQYV.

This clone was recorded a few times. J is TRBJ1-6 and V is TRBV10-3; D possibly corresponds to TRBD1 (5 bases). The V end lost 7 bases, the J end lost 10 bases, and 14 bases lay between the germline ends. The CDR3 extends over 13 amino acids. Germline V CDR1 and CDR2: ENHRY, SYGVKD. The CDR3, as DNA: TGTGCCATCACAGTGTCAGGGTCATCACCCCTCCACTTT. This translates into CAITVSGSSPLHF.

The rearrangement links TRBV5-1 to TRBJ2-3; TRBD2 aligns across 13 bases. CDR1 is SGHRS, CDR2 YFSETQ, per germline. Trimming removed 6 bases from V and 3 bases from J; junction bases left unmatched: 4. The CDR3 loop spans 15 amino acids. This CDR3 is CASKTSGGSTDTQYF. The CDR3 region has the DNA TGCGCCAGCAAGACTAGCGGGGGGTCTACAGATACGCAGTATTTT.

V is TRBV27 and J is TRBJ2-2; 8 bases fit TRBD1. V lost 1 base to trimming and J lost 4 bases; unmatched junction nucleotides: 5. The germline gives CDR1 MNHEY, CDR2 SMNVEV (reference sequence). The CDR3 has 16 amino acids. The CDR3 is CASSLFGQGGTGELFF. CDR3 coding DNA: TGTGCCAGCAGTTTATTTGGACAGGGTGGCACCGGGGAGCTGTTTTTT.